Listed below are T cell receptor beta chains from one sample, sequenced in a study of T cells in Graves' hyperthyroidism and ophthalmopathy. From the multiplex PCR reads, TCRdb called clonotypes with MiXCR, one entry per CDR3 protein. The sample consists of under 400,000 distinct CDR3 sequences, around 14% of them appearing once. Sequenced: blood. Receptors originate from a woman younger than 30 with Graves' hyperthyroidism. CDR3s include the opening cysteine and the closing phenylalanine or tryptophan. Each record gives: D gene, J gene, V gene, clone size, CDR3 DNA, CDR3 protein. A D gene is named only where the DNA matches it firmly. Only some rows state a clone size, as once, few, many or a class for expanded clones.

D: TRBD2
J: TRBJ2-1
V: TRBV12-3/TRBV12-4
size: .
DNA: TGTGCCAGCAGTTTACGACGGGAGGGGCATGAGCAGTTCTTC
CDR3: CASSLRREGHEQFF

D: TRBD1
J: TRBJ1-5
V: TRBV27
size: many
DNA: TGTGCCAGCAGTTCCGAAACCGGGACAGGCGGGAATCAGCCCCAGCATTTT
CDR3: CASSSETGTGGNQPQHF

D: TRBD1
J: TRBJ2-4
V: TRBV24-1
size: .
DNA: TGTGCCACCGGAGGACAGGACCAAAACATTCAGTACTTC
CDR3: CATGGQDQNIQYF

D: TRBD2
J: TRBJ2-5
V: TRBV28
size: many
DNA: TGTGCCAGCAGTTTAGGGGGGGATGTACAAGAGACCCAGTACTTC
CDR3: CASSLGGDVQETQYF

D: TRBD2
J: TRBJ2-1
V: TRBV30
size: .
DNA: TGTGCCTGGATAGCGGGGAGGGACAATGAGCAGTTCTTC
CDR3: CAWIAGRDNEQFF

D: TRBD2
J: TRBJ2-1
V: TRBV2
size: many
DNA: TGTGCCAGCAGTTCAACCCCAGCGGGAGGACTCCGGAATGAGCAGTTCTTC
CDR3: CASSSTPAGGLRNEQFF

D: TRBD1
J: TRBJ2-7
V: TRBV20-1
size: many
DNA: TGCAGTGCTAATAGGGACAGAATGGGGACCGAGCAGTACTTC
CDR3: CSANRDRMGTEQYF

D: .
J: TRBJ2-5
V: TRBV6-1
size: few
DNA: TGTGCCAGCAGGGACGGATGGTACCAAGAGACCCAGTACTTC
CDR3: CASRDGWYQETQYF

D: TRBD1
J: TRBJ1-1
V: TRBV6-1
size: .
DNA: TGTGCCAGCAGCCCGGGACAGCGGATGAACACTGAAGCTTTCTTT
CDR3: CASSPGQRMNTEAFF

D: .
J: TRBJ1-2
V: TRBV5-8
size: many
DNA: TGTGCCAGCAGCTTGAGCCCCGGACGAGAAATCTATGGCTACACCTTC
CDR3: CASSLSPGREIYGYTF

D: .
J: TRBJ2-7
V: TRBV9
size: many
DNA: TGTGCCAGCAGAAACTTGTGGACAAAAGTTTACTACGAGCAGTACTTC
CDR3: CASRNLWTKVYYEQYF

D: .
J: TRBJ2-7
V: TRBV7-2
size: many
DNA: TGTGCCAGCAGCTTAACCCCAGGACCCTACGAGCAGTACTTC
CDR3: CASSLTPGPYEQYF

D: .
J: TRBJ2-7
V: TRBV20-1
size: .
DNA: TGCAGTGCTAGCCCCGACACCTACGAGCAGTACTTC
CDR3: CSASPDTYEQYF

D: TRBD2
J: TRBJ2-3
V: TRBV4-3
size: .
DNA: TGCGCCAGCAGCCAAGAGGTTCTGGCTAGCGGGCGGGGAGATACGCAGTATTTT
CDR3: CASSQEVLASGRGDTQYF

D: .
J: TRBJ2-1
V: TRBV9
size: many
DNA: TGTGCCAGCAGCGTAGTGGATGGGGTTTCAGGCCGAAATGAGCAGTTCTTC
CDR3: CASSVVDGVSGRNEQFF

D: TRBD2
J: TRBJ2-1
V: TRBV2
size: many
DNA: TGTGCCAGCAGTGAAAACGTGTCGGGGGGGCGGTTCTTC
CDR3: CASSENVSGGRFF

D: TRBD2
J: TRBJ2-1
V: TRBV12-3/TRBV12-4
size: many
DNA: TGTGCCAGCAGGGTGGGAGGGGTCCGGTACAATGAGCAGTTCTTC
CDR3: CASRVGGVRYNEQFF

D: TRBD1
J: TRBJ2-5
V: TRBV2
size: .
DNA: TGTGCCAGCAGTGAAGATACAGGGGGGACAGGAGAACAAGAGACCCAGTACTTC
CDR3: CASSEDTGGTGEQETQYF

D: TRBD1
J: TRBJ1-1
V: TRBV2
size: few
DNA: TGTGCCAGCATTCAGGGGGTTAGGTGGGACACTGAAGCTTTCTTT
CDR3: CASIQGVRWDTEAFF

D: TRBD1
J: TRBJ1-3
V: TRBV6-1
size: once
DNA: TGTGTCAGCAGTGAAGCGGGACAGGGGGCTTTTGGAAACACCATATATTTT
CDR3: CVSSEAGQGAFGNTIYF

D: .
J: TRBJ1-1
V: TRBV6-2/TRBV6-3
size: few
DNA: TGTGCCAGCAGTTACTCAGGGGTGGTTGAAGCTTTCTTT
CDR3: CASSYSGVVEAFF

D: .
J: TRBJ1-5
V: TRBV28
size: many
DNA: TGTGCCAGCGACAGCCTGACGGAGCCCCAGCATTTT
CDR3: CASDSLTEPQHF

D: .
J: TRBJ2-7
V: TRBV6-5
size: few
DNA: TGTGCCAGCAGTTACTCGAGGGACACGTCCTACGAGCGGTACTTC
CDR3: CASSYSRDTSYERYF

D: .
J: TRBJ2-7
V: TRBV3-1
size: many
DNA: TGTGCCAGCAGCGCACGGGGCGTTCAAGGGCAGTACTTC
CDR3: CASSARGVQGQYF

D: .
J: TRBJ2-5
V: TRBV4-1
size: many
DNA: TGCGCCAGCAGCCAAGAGGCAGGGGATCGAGGGACCCAGTACTTC
CDR3: CASSQEAGDRGTQYF

D: .
J: TRBJ1-2
V: TRBV5-1
size: many
DNA: TGCGCCAGCAGCTTCGCAGGGGACTATGGCTACACCTTC
CDR3: CASSFAGDYGYTF

D: TRBD2
J: TRBJ2-3
V: TRBV6-4
size: few
DNA: TGTGCCAGCACCCCATGGTCCGGGAGGTACACAGATACGCAGTATTTT
CDR3: CASTPWSGRYTDTQYF

D: TRBD1
J: TRBJ2-7
V: TRBV28
size: many
DNA: TGTGCCAGCATAGGGGGACAGGGGTCGTACGAGCAGTACTTC
CDR3: CASIGGQGSYEQYF

D: .
J: TRBJ2-3
V: TRBV12-3/TRBV12-4
size: many
DNA: TGTGCCAGCAGTTCCGATTGGTCAGATACGCAGTATTTT
CDR3: CASSSDWSDTQYF

D: .
J: TRBJ2-1
V: TRBV3-1
size: many
DNA: TGTGCCAGCAGCCAAGATCTCTTCTTTGGGGATGAGCAGTTCTTC
CDR3: CASSQDLFFGDEQFF

D: TRBD2
J: TRBJ2-3
V: TRBV19
size: .
DNA: TGTGCCAGTAGTATCACGGGGGGGTCAGATACGCAGTATTTT
CDR3: CASSITGGSDTQYF

D: .
J: TRBJ2-1
V: TRBV11-1
size: .
DNA: TGTGCCTGCAGCTTAACAAGCAATGAGCAGTTCTTC
CDR3: CACSLTSNEQFF

D: TRBD1
J: TRBJ1-1
V: TRBV20-1
size: many
DNA: TGCAGTGCTTGGGACAGGGCGCCCCCGACTGAAGCTTTCTTT
CDR3: CSAWDRAPPTEAFF

D: .
J: TRBJ2-6
V: TRBV28
size: .
DNA: TGTGCCAGCAGTTTGACGACAGTCTCTGGGGCCAACGTCCTGACTTTC
CDR3: CASSLTTVSGANVLTF

D: .
J: TRBJ1-1
V: TRBV20-1
size: many
DNA: TGCAGTGCTTCCTCATTACAGGTGGCGGGCACTGAAGCTTTCTTT
CDR3: CSASSLQVAGTEAFF

D: TRBD2
J: TRBJ2-5
V: TRBV18
size: many
DNA: TGTGCCAGCTCATCCACCCCCCGGGGGGAACAAGAGACCCAGTACTTC
CDR3: CASSSTPRGEQETQYF

D: .
J: TRBJ2-4
V: TRBV6-2/TRBV6-3
size: .
DNA: TGTGCCAGCGGAACCCAGGGGGCGGGGGGGAACATTCAGTACTTC
CDR3: CASGTQGAGGNIQYF

D: .
J: TRBJ1-5
V: TRBV20-1
size: many
DNA: TGCAGTGCTAAAACGACACCTTATAGCAATCAGCCCCAGCATTTT
CDR3: CSAKTTPYSNQPQHF

D: .
J: TRBJ2-7
V: TRBV6-1
size: many
DNA: TGTGCCAGCAGTGAAGTATCAGGAGGCGCCTACGAGCAGTACTTC
CDR3: CASSEVSGGAYEQYF

D: .
J: TRBJ1-1
V: TRBV18
size: few
DNA: TGTGCCAGCTCACCAATGTTTGGCAGGGCCAACACTGAAGCTTTCTTT
CDR3: CASSPMFGRANTEAFF

D: .
J: TRBJ1-1
V: TRBV7-2
size: many
DNA: TGTGCCAGCAGCGCCTATTGGGAGGGAAACACTGAAGCTTTCTTT
CDR3: CASSAYWEGNTEAFF

D: .
J: TRBJ2-1
V: TRBV12-3/TRBV12-4
size: many
DNA: TGTGCCAGCAGTCAAGGGCTGCGTTATGAGCAGTTCTTC
CDR3: CASSQGLRYEQFF